This TCR beta chain appears in the sequencing data of a study of vaccination and CD4 T cells after COVID-19. The assay that was used to sequence DNA from cultured CD4+ T cells was the Oncomine TCR Beta short-read assay. TCRdb processed the PCR reads anew with MiXCR; each CDR3 protein has one entry. The table has about 10,000 distinct CDR3 sequences, around 28% seen once; the top ten hold under 60%. Treatment described: approximately 9-day PBMC culture with coronavirus spike peptide pools or control peptides (ViraFEST assay). Each well held over 1.5 million PBMCs in IL-2 (around 10 IU/ml) medium with about 9.6 ug/ml peptide pools. Cultures got half-medium changes with IL-2 on days 3 and 7. Regarding this clonotype: Its antigen is not identified.

V was cut by 6 bases and J by 0 bases, with 20 bases left in between. Germline V gene lookup returns CDR1 MNHNS and CDR2 SASEGT. The CDR3 is 17 amino acids. This receptor was identified in a human donor who received a COVID-19 vaccine. Sequencing used CD4+ T cells from blood, cultured in vitro, obtained before SARS-CoV-2 vaccination. This chain uses TRBV6-1 with TRBJ1-2, with a weak D call TRBD1 (5 bases). Here the CDR3 reads CASRAPGALGSNYGYTF. CDR3 in DNA: TGTGCCAGCAGAGCTCCCGGGGCACTCGGGTCTAACTATGGCTACACCTTC.